The text below deals with one T cell receptor (beta chain). V shed 4 bases and J 3 bases; nucleotides not matched to a gene: 4. The CDR3 is 16 amino acids. Germline CDR1 SGHTA, CDR2 FQGNSA. This sample was included in a study of beta chain features in type 1 diabetes. The sequenced template was cDNA made from the entire isolated RNA. TCRdb's table, derived via immunoSEQ multiplex PCR, lists solely in-frame clones and lacks some. Altogether some 150,000 clones are present, around 50% being singletons, with the ten largest covering roughly 0.43%. The sequenced sample was Tregs from blood. This receptor was obtained from a man aged 18 to 29 in good health. The V and J genes are TRBV7-2 and TRBJ2-7; 15 bases agree with TRBD2. As DNA, the CDR3 is TGTGCCAGCAGCTCCGGGACTAGCGGGAGGATCTACGAGCAGTACTTC. Protein product: CASSSGTSGRIYEQYF.